A selection of T cell receptor beta chains follows, all from one sample in a study of control samples from healthy donors and cancer patients. Using immunoSEQ multiplex PCR, the repertoire was profiled, and TCRdb retains in-frame clones only, with some absent. There are 50,000 to 75,000 clones in the sample; roughly 85% occur only once, and roughly 6% lies in the top ten. The material sequenced was blood. The receptors originated from a man between 40 and 49 years old in good health. Each CDR3 is given with its conserved first and last residue. The order of the fields is D gene, V gene, clone size, J gene, CDR3 DNA, CDR3 protein. A D gene is named only where the DNA matches it firmly. Size is omitted from some rows. Given values are once, few, many or a class for expanded clones.

TRBD2,TRBV18,.,TRBJ2-1,TGTGCCAGCTCACCTTTGTCACTAGCGGGGGGCCACAATGAGCAGTTCTTC,CASSPLSLAGGHNEQFF
TRBD2,TRBV3-1/TRBV3-2,.,TRBJ2-3,TGTGCCAGCAGGATTAGCGGGGGGGCCGCAGATACGCAGTATTTT,CASRISGGAADTQYF
.,TRBV2,once,TRBJ1-1,TGTGCCAGCAGTGGAGTACAACACGGTGAAGCTTTCTTT,CASSGVQHGEAFF
.,TRBV28,.,TRBJ2-7,TGTGCCAGCACCATGGCAGGGATCGAGCAGTACTTC,CASTMAGIEQYF
TRBD1,TRBV3-1/TRBV3-2,.,TRBJ1-1,TGTGCCAGCCGGGACAGACTGAACACTGAAGCTTTCTTT,CASRDRLNTEAFF
.,TRBV5-4,.,TRBJ1-2,TGTGCAGGGGCATCGGGCGAGGGAGGGTACTATGGCTACACCTTC,CAGASGEGGYYGYTF
.,TRBV11-3,.,TRBJ2-2,TGTGCCAGCAGCTTAGACAGTTACACCGGGGAGCTGTTTTTT,CASSLDSYTGELFF
TRBD1,TRBV5-6,.,TRBJ2-4,TGTGCCAGCAGCTTGGATGGGACAGGGGGCGGATGGGGAATTCAGTACTTC,CASSLDGTGGGWGIQYF
TRBD2,TRBV9,.,TRBJ2-5,TGTGCCAGCAGCGTTGGTCTAGCGGGGTTCCAAGAGACCCAGTACTTC,CASSVGLAGFQETQYF
.,TRBV6-1,.,TRBJ1-2,TGTGCCAGCAGTGAAATTACCCACAGTGCTAACTATGGCTACACCTTC,CASSEITHSANYGYTF
TRBD2,TRBV19,.,TRBJ2-5,TGTGCCAGTAGTATAGGCGGGGGGGCCCTACTAGAGACCCAGTACTTC,CASSIGGGALLETQYF
.,TRBV28,.,TRBJ2-6,TGTGCCAGCAGTTTATCGGGCAGATGGGGCTCTGGGGCCAACGTCCTGACTTTC,CASSLSGRWGSGANVLTF
TRBD1,TRBV6-1,.,TRBJ2-2,TGTGCCAGCAGTGAAGAACAGGGGGCCACCGGGGAGCTGTTTTTT,CASSEEQGATGELFF
TRBD1,TRBV3-1/TRBV3-2,.,TRBJ1-1,TGTGCCAGCGCTGACAGGGGGCAATTGGCTTTCTTT,CASADRGQLAFF
.,TRBV18,.,TRBJ2-1,TGTGCCAGCTCACCAATGAGGGAGTGGGGGAATGAGCAGTTCTTC,CASSPMREWGNEQFF
.,TRBV6-2/TRBV6-3,.,TRBJ2-7,TGTGCCAGCAGTTACTCGTTTGGCCGAATCTACGAGCAGTACTTC,CASSYSFGRIYEQYF
.,TRBV18,.,TRBJ1-1,TGTGCCAGCTCGCCTATGTGGGGCACTGAAGCTTTCTTT,CASSPMWGTEAFF
.,TRBV27,once,TRBJ2-7,TGTGCCAGCAGGGGGTACACAGAACCCTGGGCGTGGGAGCAGTACTTC,CASRGYTEPWAWEQYF
.,TRBV20-1,.,TRBJ2-5,TGCAGTGCTAGTAGGAGGGAACAAGAGACCCAGTACTTC,CSASRREQETQYF